This TCR beta chain was sequenced during a study of T cell responses to AZD1222 COVID-19 vaccine. Study conclusions and caveats: White British donors predominated, females outnumbered males, and clonal diversity was possibly underestimated. None of the repertoires were sampled until the peak T cell response had passed.

CDR1 is SGHRS and CDR2 is YFSETQ in the germline V gene. Trimming took 0 bases from V and 3 from J, leaving 15 bases between them. The CDR3 is 16 residues long. This clone was seen a single time. Its antigen is as yet unknown. Profiling relied on immunoSEQ multiplex PCR, and the TCRdb table lists in-frame clones only, not all of them. The profile covers over 100,000 clones, with around nine tenths appearing a single time and 5% to 6.5% taken by the ten largest. The material was peripheral blood, obtained on day 0 of AZD1222 vaccination. The V and J genes are TRBV5-1 and TRBJ2-5; tentatively, D is TRBD1 or TRBD2 (5 bases each). The clonotype was recovered from an adult in good health. The CDR3, as DNA: TGCGCCAGCAGCTTGGAGGGACCGGGCGCCGAAGAGACCCAGTACTTC. The encoded protein is CASSLEGPGAEETQYF.